What follows are 9 T cell receptor beta chains derived from one specimen sequenced in a study of shared clonotypes between healthy human individuals. Produced via immunoSEQ multiplex PCR; TCRdb's table is partial and in-frame only. The sample consists of about 2 million clones, around 95% of them appearing once. The sample was naive CD4+ T cells sorted from blood. Subset indicated: CD45RA+ positively selected. The source of these receptors is a man between 18 and 29 years old in good health.

The V call is TRBV9, the J call TRBJ2-1; perhaps D is TRBD1 or TRBD2 (5 bases each). V gave up 0 bases and J gave up 8 bases, with 21 bases separating them. Per the germline V gene, CDR1 is SGDLS and CDR2 is YYNGEE. The CDR3 loop spans 17 amino acids. CDR3 in amino acids: CASSVATSGRRIDEQFF. The CDR3 nucleotides read TGTGCCAGCAGCGTAGCTACGTCGGGACGCCGTATCGATGAGCAGTTCTTC. The full variable domain, completed using reference TRBV9 and TRBJ2-1, is DSGVTQTPKHLITATGQRVTLRCSPRSGDLSVYWYQQSLDQGLQFLIQYYNGEERAKGNILERFSAQQFPDLHSELNLSSLELGDSALYFCASSVATSGRRIDEQFFGPGTRLTVL.

The table lists this clone with a count of one. V usage is TRBV7-2 and J usage is TRBJ2-2; D not resolved. Germline V gene data show CDR1 as SGHTA and CDR2 as FQGNSA. The ends were cut back, 6 bases at V and 3 bases at J, with 11 bases in the middle. The CDR3 has 14 amino acids. The CDR3 reads CASSPDTYTGELFF. The CDR3, as DNA: TGTGCCAGCAGTCCTGACACGTACACCGGGGAGCTGTTTTTT.

The chain couples TRBV28 to TRBJ2-2; no definite D call. The germline V gene has CDR1 MDHEN and CDR2 SYDVKM. V lost 4 bases and J lost 8, with 8 bases in between. This CDR3 has 12 amino acids. CDR3 DNA sequence: TGTGCCAGCAGTTCCGGATGGGGGGAGCTGTTTTTT. It specifies CASSSGWGELFF.

This chain joins TRBV6-6 and TRBJ1-1, with 7 nucleotides matching TRBD1. Germline CDR1 is MNHNY and CDR2 is SVGAGI (reference sequence). The junction had 7 bases not matched to a gene; V was cut back by 5 bases and J by 1 base. The length of the CDR3 is 15 residues. The CDR3: CASSPGTDTNTEAFF. The CDR3 DNA follows: TGTGCCAGCAGTCCAGGGACAGACACGAACACTGAAGCTTTCTTT.

V gene TRBV12-5 combines with J gene TRBJ1-5; D possibly corresponds to TRBD1 (6 bases). Trimming took off 0 bases at V and 3 bases at J, with 9 bases between the two ends. Germline V lookup: CDR1 LGHNT, CDR2 FRNRAP. The length of the CDR3 is 15 residues. CDR3 amino acids: CASGLVEGDNQPQHF. The CDR3 DNA sequence: TGTGCTAGTGGTTTGGTTGAGGGGGACAATCAGCCCCAGCATTTT.

The rearrangement links TRBV7-2 to TRBJ2-7; 11 bases map to TRBD1. Unmatched junction bases numbered 6, after V lost 6 bases and J lost 5 bases. Germline-derived CDR1 and CDR2 are SGHTA and FQGNSA. The CDR3 sequence is 14 residues long. The CDR3 region is CASSPDRGPHEQYF. The DNA of the CDR3 is TGTGCCAGCAGTCCGGACAGGGGGCCCCACGAGCAGTACTTC. Full variable domain (rest looked up from reference TRBV7-2 and TRBJ2-7): GAGVSQSPSNKVTEKGKDVELRCDPISGHTALYWYRQSLGQGLEFLIYFQGNSAPDKSGLPSDRFSAERTGGSVSTLTIQRTQQEDSAVYLCASSPDRGPHEQYFGPGTRLTVT.

Here the CDR3 reads CAWRVTEVGHTIYF. DNA of the CDR3: TGTGCCTGGAGAGTAACGGAGGTTGGGCACACCATATATTTT. V usage is TRBV30 and J usage is TRBJ1-3; no clear D. The CDR3 is 14 amino acids. Germline V gives CDR1 GTSNPN, CDR2 SVGIG (reference sequence). Trimming shortened V by 3 bases and J by 8 bases, and 17 bases separated the two germline ends.

The V and J genes are TRBV7-2 and TRBJ2-7; D is possibly TRBD1 or TRBD2 (7 bases each). The V end was cut by 5 bases, the J end by 4 bases, with 15 bases between. Germline CDR1 SGHTA, CDR2 FQGNSA. This CDR3 is 14 amino acids long. CDR3 in DNA: TGTGCCAGCAGCGCCGGGACAGCGGGGTACGAGCAGTACTTC. Residues: CASSAGTAGYEQYF.

J is TRBJ1-5 and V is TRBV19, with a tentative D call TRBD1 (5 bases). The CDR3 spans 15 residues. CDR1 and CDR2 (germline): LNHDA, SQIVND (reference sequence). The V and J ends lost 6 bases and 1 base respectively, with 13 bases between them. Here the CDR3 DNA reads TGTGCCAGTAGCGAAATGGGGGTAAGCAATCAGCCCCAGCATTTT. This translates into CASSEMGVSNQPQHF.